This T cell receptor beta chain appears in the sequencing data of a study of shared clonotypes between healthy human individuals. About the research overall: Every donor yielded three CD4 naive, three CD4 memory, two CD8 naive and one CD8 memory plate.

Note on this clone: Its antigen is currently unknown.

Splitting of CD4+ cells produced CD45RA+ naive and CD45RA-negative memory subsets. The data were produced by immunoSEQ multiplex PCR, yet TCRdb's version contains in-frame clones alone and is incomplete. The table lists millions of clones, 90% to 95% of them singletons, with 0.1% to 0.15% in the top ten. Findings of the study overall: Generation probabilities were higher for clonotypes shared across all four sorted-subset donors than for unshared ones.

The CDR3 is made up of 15 amino acids. Trimming removed 6 bases at V and 2 bases at J, with 16 bases between. Looked up from germline, CDR1 is ENHRY and CDR2 is SYGVKD. Source material: naive CD4+ T cells sorted from blood. Indicated subset: CD45RA+ positively selected. J is TRBJ1-1 and V is TRBV10-3; no firm D call. This clonotype originated in a man aged 18 to 29 in good health. The CDR3 nucleotides are TGTGCCATCAGCCCTACTAAGGAAAGTAACACTGAAGCTTTCTTT. As protein: CAISPTKESNTEAFF.